The T cell receptor (beta chain) under discussion was sequenced for a study of blood T cells in healthy people across ages (dated by TCRdb to 2013 to 2016). About the investigation overall: In model experiments, template switching captured about one uniquely barcoded TCR beta cDNA molecule for every two T cells. Donors of different ages were randomly distributed across sequencing lanes to avoid experimental bias. The study measured age-related changes in TCR beta repertoire diversity using deep sequencing normalized with unique cDNA molecular identifiers. For two donors (one aged 18 to 30 and one aged 80 or older), the study analyzed two additional independent replicas of 1 million unique cDNA reads from the same blood draw. The donors were split into four age groups: young (average about 16 years), middle-aged (over 35), aged (about 56) and long-lived (over 75).

The donors were 40 or so Caucasian individuals from Russia, aged about 6 to 100 years, who were systemically healthy. Around 10 milliliters of peripheral blood were drawn from each donor into EDTA-treated Vacutainer tubes. Ficoll-Paque density-gradient centrifugation was used to isolate PBMCs, with at least 6 million per sample. Trizol reagent was used to extract total RNA from PBMCs, with at least 6 micrograms per sample. For every donor, flow cytometry on a PBMC aliquot measured the percentage of naive CD45RAhigh/CD27high T cells. General study outcomes and caveats: Because the CMV infection status of the donors was unknown, age-related changes in expanded clonotypes may potentially have been confounded. The long-lived group showed more naive CD4+ T cells, fewer expanded clones and increased TCR diversity than the aged group, suggesting age selection. Estimates of total diversity from one million sequenced T cells were regarded as lower bounds and underestimates. Observed TCR beta diversity correlated strongly with the percentage of naive T cells measured by flow cytometry. As age increased, observed TCR beta diversity per million T cells dropped in a roughly linear way, and a significant reduction was already evident by age 40. Since profiling was done on bulk unsorted PBMCs, naive and antigen-experienced compartments could not be conclusively compared.

Including the terminal cysteine and phenylalanine, the CDR3 comprises 13 residues. The entry retains the CDR3 DNA only, 39 bases that are in frame from base 1. The junction carries 10 bases between V and J, which are trimmed by 4 bases and 4 bases respectively. For CDR1 and CDR2, the germline V gene lists SNHLY and FYNNEI. Receptors were amplified or captured by 5' RACE. TCRdb shows the sequencer as Illumina HiSeq 2500. A second PCR of roughly 6 to 11 cycles was run with a J-beta primer mix and a sample-barcoded 5' primer. A unique molecular identifier was introduced onto each TCR beta cDNA molecule by a template-switch 5' adaptor carrying 12 random nucleotides. Each sample yielded at least 3 million CDR3-containing paired-end reads. The Mint cDNA synthesis kit, primed by a TRBC-specific oligonucleotide, was used to synthesize first-strand cDNA from all RNA. After uracil-DNA glycosylase treatment, a first 18-cycle PCR used universal primers M1SS and BC2_uni_R on all cDNA. The paper's processing steps were these. Normalization of each sample was performed by random selection of 1 million high-quality reads, each carrying a distinct molecular identifier. Reads with shared molecular identifiers were discarded instead of being binned into consensus sequences. MiTCR, run with a Q25 quality threshold and the strictest error-elimination algorithm, handled CDR3 identification, clonotype clustering and error correction. A nonparametric unseen species model using Euler transformation provided a lower-bound estimate of total TCR beta diversity. TCRdb's own reprocessing of the public reads used fastp at Q25 and MiXCR and kept productive beta chains. Rows merge per CDR3 protein into single entries with the most common DNA and genes. What appears here as the V and J calls and clone size reflects TCRdb's work, not the paper's. In this sample the table shows 1.2 million to 1.5 million distinct CDR3 sequences, about 43% of which occur a single time. The top ten hold around 8% of the sample.

This clonotype was seen a few times. The specificity of this receptor is unknown. The record has no base qualities; no much larger clone is one base away. Sequences were obtained from blood. The sequence was collected from a woman aged 18-29 years in good health. This chain joins TRBV2 to TRBJ1-1, with the identity of the D gene unclear. CDR3 protein: CASSVGTATEAFF. The bases read TGTGCCAGCAGTGTGGGAACAGCCACTGAAGCTTTCTTT.